The T cell receptor (beta chain) under discussion was sequenced for a study of shared clonotypes between healthy human individuals (dated by TCRdb to about 2020). About the investigation overall: A few men and two women, aged 18 to 49 years, made up the cohort. Blood TCR repertoires of roughly five healthy adults were deeply sequenced to estimate repertoire size and the extent of clonotype sharing between individuals. To increase sequencing depth and limit assay-specific biases, TCR repertoire library preparation and sequencing were carried out by different laboratories using diverse techniques. Per donor, leukapheresis produced somewhere between about 0.8 and 9.5 billion PBMCs. For each donor, CD4 naive and CD4 memory were each run on three plates, CD8 naive on two plates, and CD8 memory on one plate. The paper as a whole reports these results and caveats: Higher generation probabilities were observed for clonotypes shared by all four sorted-subset donors than for non-shared clonotypes. Naive subsets generally had larger estimated clonotype richness than memory subsets did. Sharing across several donors was observed for approximately 4.6% of naive CD4, 3% to 3.5% of naive CD8, around 2.5% of memory CD4, and about 0.4% of memory CD8 clonotypes. Based on pairwise subsampling, the degree of clonotype sharing among donors was expected to be affected by sequencing depth. The genetic and exposure-history diversity represented was limited by the small number of donors. Even with the large sequencing depth, rarefaction of the sorted-subset datasets indicated that sequencing was incomplete. Sampling was restricted to blood, and TCR repertoires in tissues likely differ from the TCR repertoires found in blood.

For the CD8 naive samples, CD45RO-negative cells were positively selected for CCR7, yielding a CD45RA+CCR7+ population from which TemRA cells were excluded. Healthy HIV-negative adults with no recently reported acute infections or vaccinations were included as donors. Every donor was a Caucasian adult residing in Nashville, Tennessee, USA. Blood was collected by leukapheresis, and PBMCs were isolated by Ficoll-Histopaque density gradient centrifugation and then cryopreserved in liquid nitrogen vapor phase. Purity and quantity of every magnetically sorted T cell population were checked by analytical flow cytometry. Each sorted fraction had its genomic DNA isolated and then quantified by UV absorbance on a Nanodrop 2000c. A note on this clone: It has no known antigen specificity. No clone much larger than this one lies a single base away; base qualities are absent. Other DNA variants within this sample encode the same CDR3.

The germline V gene encodes CDR1 SGDLS and CDR2 YYNGEE. V is clipped by 0 bases and J by 6 bases, and the sequence between their germline boundaries is 10 bases long. From cysteine to phenylalanine, the CDR3 is 13 amino acids long. The entry retains the CDR3 DNA only, 39 bases that are in frame from base 1. Using the deep immunoSEQ assay, TCR CDR3 regions were amplified from genomic DNA by multiplex PCR. Extracted genomic DNA from each cell subset was distributed evenly across all wells of several immunoSEQ 96-well plates, and each plate was treated as a replicate. For sorted subsets, about 220 ng of genomic DNA, equivalent to 25,000 to 30,000 T cell genomes, went into each replicate PCR. Purified libraries were measured with a Qubit 3.0 fluorometer, size-checked on a Bioanalyzer 2100, and measured again with the KAPA Library Quantification kit. Every immunoSEQ 96-well plate was sequenced on a separate single-read 150-cycle Illumina NextSeq 550 flow cell. Processing in the source paper ran as follows. The immunoSEQ output contained only junctional sequences without quality scores, so filtering could not match that applied to full-length reads. To assign V/J genes and CDR3, sequences were annotated against IMGT germline references using PyIR, a Python wrapper for IgBLAST v1.9. Reads with weak V/J assignments (E-value above 1e-6), missing CDR3, stop codons, out-of-frame junctions, or ambiguous translated residues were removed. V3J clonotypes were defined by identical inferred V gene, J gene, and CDR3 amino acid sequence. Percentage overlap between repertoires was computed as shared unique clonotypes divided by the size of the smaller repertoire. Richness of each repertoire was evaluated using RTK rarefaction, the Chao1 estimator, and Recon v2.1 estimates of unobserved clonotypes. Generation probabilities were computed with OLGA for all TCRbeta clonotypes obtained by the gDNA method from several donors. In TCRdb, the immuneACCESS table is reduced to in-frame sequences with V and J assigned. These tables do not hold every clone; where another copy was compared, an unresolved V gene accounts for under half, and the others remain unexplained. V and J calls plus clone size are reproduced from that table; the DNA served to infer D and trimming. In this sample the table shows around 2,100,000 clones, about 95% of which occur a single time. The ten largest clones take up more than 0.9% of the sample.

The rearranged segments are TRBV9 and TRBJ2-7; 6 matching bases give a weak D call of TRBD2. Sequencing was done on a sample of naive CD8+ T cells sorted from blood. The meaning of the sample's cell subset or site label: CD45RA+CCR7+. This receptor was obtained from a man aged 18 to 30 in good health. CDR3 sequence: CASSVGGGSEQYF. The nucleotide sequence is TGTGCCAGCAGCGTAGGCGGAGGGAGCGAGCAGTACTTC.